The clone carrying this TCR beta chain was counted ten times or more. Its antigen is undetermined. This CDR3 contains 15 residues. Germline CDR1 MNHNS, CDR2 SASEGT. V lost 6 bases to trimming and J lost 2 bases; unmatched junction nucleotides: 6. The entry originates in a study of neurological immune-mediated disorders. 5'RACE generated cDNA with 10-nucleotide random UMIs. MiXCR, run by TCRdb on the 5' RACE reads, gives a single entry per CDR3 protein. The table has approximately 85,000 distinct CDR3 sequences, roughly 4.3% seen once. The time point: longitudinal time-point 3. 2 million unsorted PBMCs were stored in RNAlater at -80 °C before RNA extraction. Study conclusions and caveats: On phylogenetic grouping, the repertoires of 18 of 34 multiple sclerosis patients fell within one related-CDR3 cluster, constituting a possible signature. No CDR3 amino acid sequences recurred among expanded clones across subjects, suggesting private repertoires in all groups.

The sample consisted of PBMCs. The chain recombines TRBV6-1 with TRBJ2-1; TRBD1 matches 8 bases. The TCR originated in a woman in her sixties or seventies with multiple sclerosis. CDR3: CASSAGQGPYNEQFF. As DNA, the CDR3 is TGTGCCAGCAGCGCTGGACAGGGACCCTACAATGAGCAGTTCTTC.